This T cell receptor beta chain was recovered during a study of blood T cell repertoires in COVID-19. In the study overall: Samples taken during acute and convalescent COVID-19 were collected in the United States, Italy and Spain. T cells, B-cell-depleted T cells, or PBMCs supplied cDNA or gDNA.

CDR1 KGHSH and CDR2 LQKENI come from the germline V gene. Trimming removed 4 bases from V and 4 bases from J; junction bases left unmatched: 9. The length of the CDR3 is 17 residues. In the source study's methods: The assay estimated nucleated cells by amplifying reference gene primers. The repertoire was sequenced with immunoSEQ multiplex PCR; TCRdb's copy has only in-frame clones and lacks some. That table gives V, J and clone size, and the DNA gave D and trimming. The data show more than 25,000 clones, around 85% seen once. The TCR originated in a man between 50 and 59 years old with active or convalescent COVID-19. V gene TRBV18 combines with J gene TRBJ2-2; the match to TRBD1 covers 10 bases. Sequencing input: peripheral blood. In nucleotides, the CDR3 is TGTGCCAGCTCACACCCGGGACAGGGGTCGAGCACCGGGGAGCTGTTTTTT. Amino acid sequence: CASSHPGQGSSTGELFF. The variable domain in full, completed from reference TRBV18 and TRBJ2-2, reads NAGVMQNPRHLVRRRGQEARLRCSPMKGHSHVYWYRQLPEEGLKFMVYLQKENIIDESGMPKERFSAEFPKEGPSILRIQQVVRGDSAAYFCASSHPGQGSSTGELFFGEGSRLTVL.